This T cell receptor beta chain was captured by sequencing in a study of cytomegalovirus exposure and HLA in healthy donors. Findings and limits, study-wide: Sequencing had likely introduced a cluster of highly shared sequence variants as an artifact. Later genetic work tied a missense DCLRE1C variant to beta-chain V and J trimming. In a later analysis, specific HLA alleles were associated with 15,000 to 20,000 TCR beta sequences at a 0.05 false discovery rate. Investigators reported 150 to 200 TCR beta chains as tied to cytomegalovirus.

The CDR3 is made up of 15 amino acids. V was pared by 4 bases and J by 0 bases, with 9 bases between. Looked up from germline, CDR1 is MGHRA and CDR2 is YSYEKL. Comment on this clone: What it recognizes is unknown.

Vbeta (60) and Jbeta (13) primers were used in the PCR. Sequencing used immunoSEQ multiplex PCR; TCRdb keeps in-frame clones, though not all of them. The profile shows roughly 97,000 clones, approximately 73% of them singletons. This chain joins TRBV4-1 and TRBJ1-4; D gene ambiguous. The receptor was isolated from a man aged 40-55 years in good health and CMV-seronegative. Sequenced material: PBMCs. The CDR3 DNA sequence: TGCGCCAGCAGCCCTCGGTTCGCAACTAATGAAAAACTGTTTTTT. Its translation: CASSPRFATNEKLFF.